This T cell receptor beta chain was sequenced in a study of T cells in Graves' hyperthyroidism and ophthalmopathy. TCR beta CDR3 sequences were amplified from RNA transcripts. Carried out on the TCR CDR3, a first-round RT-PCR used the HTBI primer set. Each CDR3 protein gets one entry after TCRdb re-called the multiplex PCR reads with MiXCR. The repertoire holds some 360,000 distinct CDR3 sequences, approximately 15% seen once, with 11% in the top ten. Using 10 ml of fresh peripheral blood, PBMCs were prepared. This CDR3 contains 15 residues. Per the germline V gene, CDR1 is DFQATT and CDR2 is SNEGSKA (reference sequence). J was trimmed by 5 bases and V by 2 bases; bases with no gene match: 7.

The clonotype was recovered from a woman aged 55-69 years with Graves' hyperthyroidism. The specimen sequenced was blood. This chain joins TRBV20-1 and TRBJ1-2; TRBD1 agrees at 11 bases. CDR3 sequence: CSARPTDRGRYGYTF. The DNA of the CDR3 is TGCAGTGCTAGACCAACGGACAGGGGGCGGTATGGCTACACCTTC.